Listed here are 18 T cell receptor beta chains from one sample, sequenced in a study of identical twins (dated by TCRdb to the mid-2010s). The method behind the library was 5' RACE. Sequencer: Illumina HiSeq 2000. Clones were called with MiXCR by TCRdb after fastp trimmed the public reads at Q25, and only in-frame beta chains were retained. Identical CDR3 protein sequences are pooled into one entry, listed with their most common genes and DNA. The sample includes 210,000 or so distinct CDR3 sequences, with about 15% observed a single time. Clones ranked in the top ten supply 35% to 45% of the sample. These data are also associated with another study on T cells expressing NK-cell markers.

The source material was CD8+ T cells sorted from blood. The origin of the receptors is a woman between 18 and 29 years old in good health.

This clonotype came up a few times. In nucleotides, the CDR3 is TGTGCCAGCAGCGTAGGGGGAGAGGATGAGCAGTTCTTC. It yields the protein CASSVGGEDEQFF. The genes are TRBV9 and TRBJ2-1, with D possibly being TRBD2 (5 bases). From germline, CDR1 is SGDLS and CDR2 YYNGEE. The CDR3 runs 13 residues. The V end lost 0 bases, the J end lost 8 bases, and 9 bases lay between the germline ends.

V usage is TRBV5-6 and J usage is TRBJ2-7; 7 positions match TRBD2. The CDR3 sequence is 15 residues long. Germline V gene lookup returns CDR1 SGHDT and CDR2 YYEEEE. With V trimmed by 0 bases and J by 3 bases, 6 bases remained unmatched. CDR3 bases: TGTGCCAGCAGCTTGGGGGTGGGAGGGAGCTACGAGCAGTACTTC. Its protein is CASSLGVGGSYEQYF. Complete variable domain (other parts from reference TRBV5-6 and TRBJ2-7): DAGVTQSPTHLIKTRGQQVTLRCSPKSGHDTVSWYQQALGQGPQFIFQYYEEEERQRGNFPDRFSGHQFPNYSSELNVNALLLGDSALYLCASSLGVGGSYEQYFGPGTRLTVT.

This clonotype was seen a handful of times. The V gene is TRBV12-3 or TRBV12-4, the J gene TRBJ2-1, with 8 bases that match TRBD1. The V and J ends lost 5 bases and 13 bases, in that order; junction bases with no gene match: 10. CDR3 length: 13 amino acids. In DNA form, the CDR3 reads TGTGCCAGCAGTAACAAGCCACAGGGGGGCCAGTTCTTC. Amino acid sequence: CASSNKPQGGQFF.

CDR3 DNA: TGTGCCAGCAGTTTAACGCCAGACTATGGCTACACCTTC. Translating it yields CASSLTPDYGYTF. This chain links TRBV12-3 or TRBV12-4 with TRBJ1-2, with D hard to call. The CDR3 is 13 amino acids. Trimming removed 2 bases at V and 3 bases at J, with 7 bases between.

In this sample, this clonotype turned up a few times. V is TRBV5-1 and J is TRBJ1-2; D is ambiguous. The CDR3 is made up of 13 amino acids. Per germline, CDR1 SGHRS and CDR2 YFSETQ. The ends were cut back, 0 bases at V and 6 bases at J, with 9 bases in the middle. CDR3 DNA: TGCGCCAGCAGCTTGGGGACCAAGCATGGCTACACCTTC. As protein: CASSLGTKHGYTF. Based on the CDR3 plus reference TRBV5-1 and TRBJ1-2, the full variable domain is KAGVTQTPRYLIKTRGQQVTLSCSPISGHRSVSWYQQTPGQGLQFLFEYFSETQRNKGNFPGRFSGRQFSNSRSEMNVSTLELGDSALYLCASSLGTKHGYTFGSGTRLTVV.

This chain uses TRBV2 with TRBJ2-1; D is unclear. The germline CDR1 and CDR2 sequences are SNHLY and FYNNEI. V lost 3 bases to trimming and J lost 7 bases, with 4 bases between them. The CDR3 sequence is 11 residues long. DNA for the CDR3: TGTGCCAGCAGTGATAGGAATGAGCAGTTCTTC. It encodes CASSDRNEQFF.

The chain uses TRBV6-1 and TRBJ2-2, with D tentatively TRBD1 (5 bases). This CDR3 region has 13 residues. The V gene lost 7 bases and the J gene lost 6 bases, with 12 bases spanning the gap. Germline CDR1 reads MNHNS; CDR2 reads SASEGT. CDR3 amino acids: CASTKLGPGELFF. CDR3 DNA: TGTGCCAGCACCAAGTTGGGGCCCGGGGAGCTGTTTTTT.

This clonotype was found many times. V gene TRBV12-3 or TRBV12-4 combines with J gene TRBJ1-6; no reliable D call. The germline V and J ends were trimmed by 4 bases and 7 bases, with 5 bases remaining between them. The CDR3 spans 12 residues. CDR3 amino acids: CASSSGNSPLHF. The CDR3 region has the DNA TGTGCCAGCAGTTCCGGGAATTCACCCCTCCACTTT.

By frequency in the sample, this clonotype is medium-sized. This sequence joins TRBV29-1 and TRBJ2-1, with D perhaps TRBD1 or TRBD2 (5 bases each). This CDR3 has 14 residues. The V end was cut by 3 bases, the J end by 2 bases, with 11 bases between. Germline V gene sequence: CDR1 SQVTM, CDR2 ANQGSEA. CDR3 nucleotide sequence: TGCAGCGTTGATGGGACGGAGACCTACAATGAGCAGTTCTTC. Its translation: CSVDGTETYNEQFF.

The V and J genes are TRBV20-1 and TRBJ2-1; TRBD2 is a possible D gene (5 bases). Per the germline V gene, CDR1 is DFQATT and CDR2 is SNEGSKA (reference sequence). Trimming left V 0 bases short and J 10 bases short, with 22 bases between. CDR3 length: 16 residues. The CDR3 DNA reads TGCAGTGCTAGAGATCGCAGTGGGGTCAGCTCGGGAGAGCAGTTCTTC. Its translation: CSARDRSGVSSGEQFF.

This clonotype came up many times. V is TRBV29-1 and J is TRBJ2-7, with 8 nucleotides matching TRBD1. V gave up 6 bases and J gave up 2 bases; unmatched junction bases: 12. Germline V CDR1 and CDR2: SQVTM, ANQGSEA. CDR3 length: 15 amino acids. The chain's CDR3 is CSVPIRTGPTYEQYF. The CDR3 coding sequence is TGCAGCGTACCCATCCGGACAGGGCCCACCTACGAGCAGTACTTC.

The chain joins TRBV15 to TRBJ2-7, with 10 nucleotides matching TRBD1. In germline, CDR1 is LNHNV, CDR2 YYDKDF (reference sequence). The CDR3 loop spans 15 amino acids. The trim removed 3 bases at V and 4 bases at J, leaving 6 bases unmatched. Here the CDR3 reads CATSSSGTGVYEQYF. CDR3 coding DNA: TGTGCCACCAGCAGTTCCGGGACAGGGGTGTACGAGCAGTACTTC.

This chain uses TRBV6-4 with TRBJ2-1; D remains ambiguous. The V and J ends lost 6 bases and 3 bases respectively, with 12 bases between them. From germline, CDR1 is MRHNA and CDR2 SNTAGT. The CDR3 length is 14 residues. The DNA for the CDR3 is TGTGCCAGCAGGGGGTCGTGGCTCTACAATGAGCAGTTCTTC. Amino acids: CASRGSWLYNEQFF.

This clonotype was recorded a few times. This chain connects TRBV27 to TRBJ1-4; 7 bases match TRBD1. This CDR3 comprises 16 residues. Trimming at V came to 5 bases and at J to 8 bases, leaving 14 bases not matched to a gene. In germline, CDR1 is MNHEY, CDR2 SMNVEV (reference sequence). For the CDR3, the DNA is TGTGCCAGCAGTATCCTCTCCCCACCGGGACAGGAAAAACTGTTTTTT. Translation: CASSILSPPGQEKLFF.

The chain is built from TRBV11-2 and TRBJ2-5, with D perhaps matching TRBD1 (6 bases). CDR1 and CDR2 from the germline V gene are SGHAT and FQNNGV. The CDR3 loop spans 17 amino acids. Trimming left V 3 bases short and J 5 bases short, with 22 bases between. The CDR3 bases are TGTGCCAGCAGCTTGGGGCGCCAGGGGTACCTAGGGGAGACCCAGTACTTC. Encoded protein: CASSLGRQGYLGETQYF.

This clonotype came up a few times. The chain joins TRBV29-1 to TRBJ2-2; D possibly matches TRBD1 or TRBD2 (5 bases each). V gave up 6 bases and J gave up 2 bases, with 19 bases separating them. The CDR3 loop spans 16 amino acids. Germline CDR1 reads SQVTM; CDR2 reads ANQGSEA. CDR3 region: CSVGTVQSANTGELFF. The CDR3 DNA reads TGCAGCGTCGGGACGGTTCAATCGGCCAACACCGGGGAGCTGTTTTTT.

This clonotype was observed a few times. V and J are TRBV24-1 and TRBJ2-1; no clear D gene. This CDR3 region has 13 residues. Trimming left V 4 bases short and J 8 bases short, with 11 bases between. Per the germline V gene, CDR1 is KGHDR and CDR2 is SFDVKD. The CDR3 DNA reads TGTGCCACCAGTGAACTTGGACGTGATGAGCAGTTCTTC. Amino acids: CATSELGRDEQFF.

In this sample, this clonotype turned up a few times. The rearrangement joins TRBV6-5 to TRBJ2-2; D call uncertain. The length of the CDR3 is 12 residues. Germline CDR1 and CDR2: MNHEY and SVGAGI. V lost 11 bases to trimming and J lost 6 bases, with 13 bases between them. CDR3 sequence reads: CAAVGSSGELFF. The CDR3 nucleotides are TGTGCCGCTGTGGGGTCCTCCGGGGAGCTGTTTTTT.